The entry below describes one TCR beta chain. Its antigen is unknown. The data originate from a study of T cells in tuberculosis. Study-wide findings and caveats: Active tuberculosis patients had shorter CDR3-alpha; the beta difference was nonsignificant. GEM motif frequencies gave over 55% accuracy; the GMM repertoire gave about 87%.

Assay used: immunoSEQ multiplex PCR; TCRdb lists only in-frame clones, some missing. Of 37,000 or so clones listed, approximately 94% are singletons. Germline-derived CDR1 and CDR2 are SGHRS and YFSETQ. The CDR3 spans 13 residues. Trimming removed 4 bases from V and 10 bases from J, with 17 bases in between. Sequenced sample: PBMCs. The receptor comes from a donor aged 5 to 30 with latent tuberculosis or without tuberculosis infection. Some clones in this sample may be carry-over from other donors' samples. V and J are TRBV5-1 and TRBJ1-1, with a possible D match to TRBD1 (6 bases). The CDR3 region is CASSPGHSLAAFF. The CDR3 DNA is TGCGCCAGCAGCCCGGGACATAGTCTCGCAGCTTTCTTT.